The present T cell receptor (beta chain) was sequenced within a study of neurological immune-mediated disorders. Study outcomes and limitations: The study found no CDR3 amino acid sequences shared by expanded clones across subjects, suggesting private repertoires in all groups.

This CDR3 is built from 19 residues. From germline, CDR1 is MNHEY and CDR2 SVGAGI. The trim removed 0 bases at V and 7 bases at J, leaving 16 bases unmatched. Unsorted libraries were prepared from 2 million PBMCs that had been stored at -80 C. The cDNA was produced through 5'RACE with 10-nucleotide random UMIs. TCRdb recomputed calls from the 5' RACE reads with MiXCR, one row per CDR3 protein. There are around 94,000 distinct CDR3 sequences in the sample; around 3.4% occur only once, and about 6% lies in the top ten. The table lists this clonotype with many counts. Its cognate antigen is unknown. J is TRBJ2-3 and V is TRBV6-5, with 10 bases aligning to TRBD2. This receptor was taken from a woman aged 18-29 years with multiple sclerosis. Sequenced material: PBMCs. The CDR3 is CASSYSYSSGGAGVYTQYF. The DNA of the CDR3 is TGTGCCAGCAGTTACTCGTATTCAAGCGGGGGGGCCGGAGTGTATACGCAGTATTTT.